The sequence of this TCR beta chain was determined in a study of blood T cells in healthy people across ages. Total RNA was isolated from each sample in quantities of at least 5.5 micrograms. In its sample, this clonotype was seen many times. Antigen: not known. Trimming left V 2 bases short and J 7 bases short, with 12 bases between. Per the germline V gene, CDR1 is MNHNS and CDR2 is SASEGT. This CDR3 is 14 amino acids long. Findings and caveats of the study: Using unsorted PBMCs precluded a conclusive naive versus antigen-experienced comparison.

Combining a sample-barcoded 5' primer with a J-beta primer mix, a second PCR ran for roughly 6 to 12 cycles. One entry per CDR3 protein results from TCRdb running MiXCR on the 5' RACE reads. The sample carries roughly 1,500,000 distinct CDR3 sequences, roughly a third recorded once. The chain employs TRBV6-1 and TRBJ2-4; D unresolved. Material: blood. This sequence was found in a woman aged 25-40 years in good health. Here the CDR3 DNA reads TGTGCCAGCAGTGAACGCTACCCACCTAACATTCAGTACTTC. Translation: CASSERYPPNIQYF.